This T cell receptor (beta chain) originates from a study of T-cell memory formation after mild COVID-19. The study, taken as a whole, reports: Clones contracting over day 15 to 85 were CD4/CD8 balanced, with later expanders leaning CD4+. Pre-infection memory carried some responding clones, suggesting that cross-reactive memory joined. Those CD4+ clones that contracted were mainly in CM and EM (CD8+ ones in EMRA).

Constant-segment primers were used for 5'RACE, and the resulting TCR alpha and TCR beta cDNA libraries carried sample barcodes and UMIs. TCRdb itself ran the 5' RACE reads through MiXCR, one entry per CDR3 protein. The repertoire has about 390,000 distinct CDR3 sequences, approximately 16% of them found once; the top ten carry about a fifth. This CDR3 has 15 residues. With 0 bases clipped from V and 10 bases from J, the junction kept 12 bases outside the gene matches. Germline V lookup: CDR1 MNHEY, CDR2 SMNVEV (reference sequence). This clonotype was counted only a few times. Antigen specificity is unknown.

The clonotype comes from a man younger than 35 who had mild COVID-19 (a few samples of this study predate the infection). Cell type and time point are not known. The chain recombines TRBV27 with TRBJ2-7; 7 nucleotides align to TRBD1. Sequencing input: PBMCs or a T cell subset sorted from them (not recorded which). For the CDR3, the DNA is TGTGCCAGCAGTTTATCTTTATTCGACAGACAGGGACAGTACTTC. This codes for CASSLSLFDRQGQYF.